The TCR beta chain described here comes from a study of T cells in Graves' hyperthyroidism and ophthalmopathy. Whole-study results and caveats: Ophthalmopathy was predicted by the model a median of approximately 6.6 months ahead of onset.

Researchers amplified the TCR beta CDR3 regions from RNA transcripts. Primed by the HTBI set, a first-round RT-PCR was run on the TCR CDR3. Using its own MiXCR run on the multiplex PCR reads, TCRdb lists one record per CDR3 protein. The table shows a few hundred thousand distinct CDR3 sequences, with around 15% occurring only once. In the case of this clonotype: Its antigen is unknown.

This clonotype was obtained from a young woman with Graves' hyperthyroidism. The sequenced sample consisted of blood.

CDR3 protein: CASSVLGNRETQYF. The DNA of the CDR3 is TGTGCCAGCAGCGTACTGGGAAATCGAGAGACCCAGTACTTC. The chain employs TRBV9 and TRBJ2-5, with unresolved D. The length of the CDR3 is 14 residues. Germline CDR1 and CDR2: SGDLS and YYNGEE. The ends were cut back, 1 base at V and 4 bases at J, with 11 bases in the middle.